A single sample gave rise to the 18 T cell receptor beta chains below, sequenced in a study of T cell responses to AZD1222 COVID-19 vaccine. Clones were sequenced by immunoSEQ multiplex PCR, and TCRdb holds only the in-frame ones, with some missing. This sample has under 75,000 clones; about 90% occur once, and the top ten carry 15% to 20%. The sequences come from peripheral blood, collected on day 0 of AZD1222 vaccination. The receptors were sampled from an adult in good health.

The V gene is TRBV9, the J gene TRBJ1-2, with a possible D match to TRBD1 (6 bases). The CDR3 is 14 amino acids. Deletions cut 4 bases from V and 4 bases from J, with 14 bases between. Germline assignment: CDR1 SGDLS and CDR2 YYNGEE. The chain's CDR3 is CASSPRQDFYGYTF. CDR3 DNA sequence: TGTGCCAGCAGCCCACGACAGGATTTCTATGGCTACACCTTC.

This chain joins TRBV30 and TRBJ1-1; no reliable D call. In germline, CDR1 is GTSNPN, CDR2 SVGIG (reference sequence). The CDR3 loop spans 13 amino acids. Trimming removed 5 bases at V and 9 bases at J, with 19 bases between. The CDR3 protein is CAWGPGFKPKAFF. Written as DNA, the CDR3 is TGTGCCTGGGGTCCGGGCTTCAAGCCGAAAGCTTTCTTT.

The J gene is TRBJ2-7, the V gene TRBV11-3; D is possibly TRBD2 (5 bases). Germline CDR1 SGHNT, CDR2 YENEEA. Trimming removed 0 bases from V and 5 bases from J, with 14 bases in between. The CDR3 covers 15 residues. CDR3 sequence: CASSLEGQPGDEQYF. In nucleotides, the CDR3 is TGTGCCAGCAGCTTAGAAGGGCAGCCCGGGGACGAGCAGTACTTC.

The chain has TRBV5-1 and TRBJ2-7; a possible D gene is TRBD2 (6 bases). The germline CDR1 and CDR2 sequences are SGHRS and YFSETQ. Trimming stripped 0 bases from V and 3 bases from J, with 13 bases between. The CDR3 runs to 15 residues. The CDR3 DNA is TGCGCCAGCAGCTTGGGTGGGGCGGGGTACTACGAGCAGTACTTC. Its translation is CASSLGGAGYYEQYF. Complete variable domain (other parts from reference TRBV5-1 and TRBJ2-7): KAGVTQTPRYLIKTRGQQVTLSCSPISGHRSVSWYQQTPGQGLQFLFEYFSETQRNKGNFPGRFSGRQFSNSRSEMNVSTLELGDSALYLCASSLGGAGYYEQYFGPGTRLTVT.

This sequence joins TRBV18 and TRBJ1-1; D not resolved. There are 13 residues in the CDR3. CDR1 is KGHSH, CDR2 LQKENI, per germline. The ends were cut back, 2 bases at V and 1 base at J, with 5 bases in the middle. This CDR3 reads CASSPVRNTEAFF. The CDR3 DNA follows: TGTGCCAGCTCACCAGTCAGGAACACTGAAGCTTTCTTT.

The chain links TRBV25-1 to TRBJ1-1; D is undetermined. Germline V lookup: CDR1 MGHDK, CDR2 SYGVNS. This CDR3 comprises 11 residues. The V gene lost 4 bases and the J gene lost 7 bases, with 7 bases spanning the gap. CDR3 bases: TGTGCCAGCAGTGTGGGCCGTGAAGCTTTCTTT. This gives the protein CASSVGREAFF.

In its sample, this clone was seen once. The chain carries TRBV18 and TRBJ2-7, with D tentatively TRBD1 (5 bases). This CDR3 contains 13 residues. V was cut by 3 bases and J by 7 bases, with 13 bases left in between. Germline CDR1 is KGHSH and CDR2 is LQKENI. The CDR3 loop reads CASSPPMGQEQYF. The CDR3 bases are TGTGCCAGCTCACCTCCGATGGGGCAAGAGCAGTACTTC.

The chain is built from TRBV19 and TRBJ1-2, with D perhaps TRBD1 (5 bases). Germline CDR1 LNHDA, CDR2 SQIVND (reference sequence). The CDR3 has 13 residues. The V gene lost 3 bases and the J gene lost 4 bases, with 9 bases spanning the gap. The CDR3 DNA reads as TGTGCCAGTAGTATTGGGGGGTTCTATGGCTACACCTTC. It yields the protein CASSIGGFYGYTF.

In DNA, the CDR3 is TGTGCCAGCAGTTTCTCCGGGACTGAGAATGAAAAACTGTTTTTT. This gives the protein CASSFSGTENEKLFF. This chain links TRBV11-2 with TRBJ1-4; a possible D gene is TRBD1 (5 bases). Germline CDR1 is SGHAT and CDR2 is FQNNGV. V was cut by 6 bases and J by 5 bases, with 16 bases left in between. This CDR3 region has 15 residues.

CDR3: CASSQEYVGELFF. The CDR3 nucleotides read TGTGCCAGCAGCCAAGAGTACGTCGGGGAGCTGTTTTTT. V usage is TRBV14 and J usage is TRBJ2-2, with D uncertain. Per the germline V gene, CDR1 is SGHDN and CDR2 is FVKESK. V was cut by 0 bases and J by 7 bases, with 6 bases left in between. The length of the CDR3 is 13 residues.

The DNA of the CDR3 is TGTGCCAGTAGTATAGTGGGGGCGCGAGAAAAACTGTTTTTT. It is translated as CASSIVGAREKLFF. This chain connects TRBV19 to TRBJ1-4; tentative D call: TRBD1 (6 bases). Looked up from germline, CDR1 is LNHDA and CDR2 is SQIVND (reference sequence). The CDR3 runs to 14 residues. Trimming took 1 base from V and 8 from J, leaving 11 bases between them.

In its sample, this clone was seen once. The gene calls are TRBV4-3 and TRBJ2-2; D not resolved. Germline V gene data show CDR1 as LGHNA and CDR2 as YSLEER. V lost 4 bases, J lost 4 bases, and 7 bases lay in between. The CDR3 runs 13 residues. CDR3 nucleotides: TGCGCCAGCAGCCCCCTCTCCACCGGGGAGCTGTTTTTT. Its protein product is CASSPLSTGELFF.

This chain uses TRBV20-1 with TRBJ1-5, with a possible D match to TRBD1 (5 bases). Germline V gene data show CDR1 as DFQATT and CDR2 as SNEGSKA (reference sequence). The ends were cut back, 3 bases at V and 1 base at J, with 16 bases in the middle. This CDR3 is built from 16 residues. For the CDR3, the DNA is TGCAGTGCTAGTTTCTCAGGGTCGATGAGCAATCAGCCCCAGCATTTT. It codes for CSASFSGSMSNQPQHF.

V and J are TRBV5-1 and TRBJ2-7; D possibly corresponds to TRBD1 (5 bases). The CDR3 totals 13 residues. The germline V gene encodes CDR1 SGHRS and CDR2 YFSETQ. V lost 5 bases and J 1 base, leaving 10 bases between the germline ends. The CDR3 nucleotides are TGCGCCAGCAGAGACAGACCTTCCTACGAGCAGTACTTC. Protein product: CASRDRPSYEQYF.

The chain recombines TRBV7-9 with TRBJ2-1, with D possibly TRBD2 on 7 matching bases. The V gene's germline CDR1 is SEHNR and CDR2 FQNEAQ (reference sequence). The CDR3 totals 17 residues. Trimming pared 7 bases from V and 0 bases from J, leaving 19 bases between. The CDR3, as DNA: TGTGCCAGCACCAAGGGAGGGGGTTACAGCTCCTACAATGAGCAGTTCTTC. Protein sequence: CASTKGGGYSSYNEQFF.

The V and J genes are TRBV6-4 and TRBJ2-3; 10 positions agree with TRBD2. CDR3 length: 15 residues. With 4 bases clipped from V and 7 bases from J, the junction kept 8 bases outside the gene matches. In germline, CDR1 is MRHNA, CDR2 SNTAGT. The CDR3 is CASSVTSGIENTQYF. CDR3 nucleotide sequence: TGTGCCAGCAGTGTTACTAGCGGGATCGAAAATACGCAGTATTTT.

This chain uses TRBV19 with TRBJ2-5, with D perhaps TRBD1 or TRBD2 (6 bases each). There are 14 residues in the CDR3. Looked up from germline, CDR1 is LNHDA and CDR2 is SQIVND (reference sequence). Trimming took off 3 bases at V and 1 base at J, with 9 bases between the two ends. The CDR3 here is CASSIGGGQETQYF. The CDR3 coding sequence is TGTGCCAGTAGTATCGGAGGGGGCCAAGAGACCCAGTACTTC. Together with reference TRBV19 and TRBJ2-5, the CDR3 gives the full variable domain: DGGITQSPKYLFRKEGQNVTLSCEQNLNHDAMYWYRQDPGQGLRLIYYSQIVNDFQKGDIAEGYSVSREKKESFPLTVTSAQKNPTAFYLCASSIGGGQETQYFGPGTRLLVL.

This chain links TRBV6-2 or TRBV6-3 with TRBJ1-2; D is uncertain. The CDR3 extends over 14 amino acids. V lost 2 bases and J 4 bases, leaving 11 bases between the germline ends. Germline-derived CDR1 and CDR2 are MNHEY and SVGEGT. The CDR3 region has the DNA TGTGCCAGCAGTTACGGGGAGGGATCCTATGGCTACACCTTC. It translates to CASSYGEGSYGYTF.